A single sample is the source of the 17 T cell receptor beta chains below, sequenced in a study of blood T cell repertoires in COVID-19. Produced via immunoSEQ multiplex PCR; TCRdb's table is partial and in-frame only. The table records under 130,000 clones, 70% to 90% of them present only once. The sample taken for sequencing was peripheral blood. The origin of the receptors is a man in his fifties in a cohort sampled during active COVID-19.

The CDR3 sequence is CASSMGQTEAFF. CDR3 DNA: TGTGCCAGCAGTATGGGACAGACTGAAGCTTTCTTT. The V call is TRBV28, the J call TRBJ1-1; TRBD1 matches 7 bases. From germline, CDR1 is MDHEN and CDR2 SYDVKM. V shed 5 bases and J 5 bases; nucleotides not matched to a gene: 2. CDR3 length: 12 amino acids.

This chain uses TRBV28 with TRBJ1-1, with a possible D match to TRBD1 (6 bases). The V gene lost 2 bases and the J gene lost 4 bases, with 23 bases spanning the gap. This CDR3 has 18 residues. Germline-derived CDR1 and CDR2 are MDHEN and SYDVKM. The CDR3 spells CASSLGLRDTLVTTEAFF. The CDR3 coding sequence is TGTGCCAGCAGTTTAGGACTCCGGGACACCCTTGTGACCACTGAAGCTTTCTTT.

The chain is built from TRBV25-1 and TRBJ2-2; 8 bases agree with TRBD1. Germline CDR1 and CDR2: MGHDK and SYGVNS. The V segment lost 6 bases and the J segment 4 bases; nucleotides outside the gene matches: 4. This CDR3 spans 14 amino acids. CDR3 DNA sequence: TGTGCCAGCAGAAGGACAGGGTTCACCGGGGAGCTGTTTTTT. Amino acid sequence: CASRRTGFTGELFF.

V and J are TRBV2 and TRBJ2-1; D perhaps matches TRBD1 (6 bases). The CDR3 covers 14 residues. Germline V gene data show CDR1 as SNHLY and CDR2 as FYNNEI. The germline V and J ends were trimmed by 7 bases and 7 bases, with 17 bases remaining between them. CDR3 sequence: CASTQGRVGNEQFF. The CDR3 DNA reads TGTGCCAGCACACAGGGAAGGGTTGGAAATGAGCAGTTCTTC.

This clone was detected only once. This sequence joins TRBV7-2 and TRBJ1-5; perhaps TRBD1 as D (5 bases). CDR1 SGHTA and CDR2 FQGNSA come from the germline V gene. V lost 6 bases, J lost 7 bases, and 16 bases lay in between. The CDR3 extends over 14 amino acids. The CDR3 DNA follows: TGTGCCAGCAGTCAGACAGTGGTCGAGCAGCCCCAGCATTTT. Translation: CASSQTVVEQPQHF.

V usage is TRBV19 and J usage is TRBJ2-3; 12 nucleotides agree with TRBD2. The germline gives CDR1 LNHDA, CDR2 SQIVND (reference sequence). The CDR3 extends over 15 amino acids. With 6 bases clipped from V and 7 bases from J, the junction kept 8 bases outside the gene matches. The CDR3 DNA is TGTGCCAGTAGGCTAGCGGGGGGGCCAGTCAATACGCAGTATTTT. Protein product: CASRLAGGPVNTQYF. The full variable domain, in which reference TRBV19 and TRBJ2-3 provide the parts outside the CDR3, is DGGITQSPKYLFRKEGQNVTLSCEQNLNHDAMYWYRQDPGQGLRLIYYSQIVNDFQKGDIAEGYSVSREKKESFPLTVTSAQKNPTAFYLCASRLAGGPVNTQYFGPGTRLTVL.

The chain uses TRBV3-1 (or the pseudogene TRBV3-2) and TRBJ2-2; D may be TRBD2 (6 bases). The germline CDR1 and CDR2 sequences are LGHDT and YNNKEL (reference sequence). The CDR3 length is 16 residues. V was cut by 3 bases and J by 8 bases, with 19 bases left in between. The CDR3 sequence: CASSHFNAGRTGELFF. CDR3 sequence (DNA): TGTGCCAGCAGCCATTTCAACGCTGGGAGGACTGGGGAGCTGTTTTTT.

V and J are TRBV19 and TRBJ1-1, with TRBD1 identical over 8 bases. Germline lookup yields CDR1 LNHDA and CDR2 SQIVND (reference sequence). This CDR3 is built from 15 residues. V gave up 5 bases and J gave up 0 bases; unmatched junction bases: 5. This CDR3 is CASSVRQGLNTEAFF. CDR3 in DNA: TGTGCCAGTAGTGTAAGACAGGGGTTGAACACTGAAGCTTTCTTT.

The chain uses TRBV21-1 and TRBJ2-2; the table names TRBD2, a call not compared with the DNA. TRBV21-1 corresponds to a pseudogene. The CDR3 sequence is 16 residues long. The CDR3 DNA reads TGTGCCAGCAGCAAGACCACCCGCAGGAGGTCCGGGGAGCTGTTTTTT. Translation: CASSKTTRRRSGELFF.

This clone was seen only once. The V and J genes are TRBV4-1 and TRBJ2-1; D gene ambiguous. V lost 0 bases and J 3 bases, leaving 6 bases between the germline ends. This CDR3 comprises 14 residues. Germline V gene sequence: CDR1 MGHRA, CDR2 YSYEKL. The CDR3 is CASSQELRYNEQFF. In DNA, the CDR3 is TGCGCCAGCAGCCAAGAACTGCGCTACAATGAGCAGTTCTTC.

The gene calls are TRBV21-1 and TRBJ2-1; the D call TRBD1 from the table was never checked on the DNA. TRBV21-1 is an annotated pseudogene. The CDR3 totals 16 residues. The CDR3 sequence is CASSNHRDRAYNEQFF. The CDR3 DNA sequence: TGTGCCAGCAGCAACCACCGGGACAGGGCATACAATGAGCAGTTCTTC.

The chain employs TRBV5-6 and TRBJ2-7; 8 nucleotides match TRBD1. This CDR3 is built from 13 residues. The V gene end was trimmed by 4 bases and the J gene end by 5 bases; junction bases not matched to a gene: 5. The V gene's germline CDR1 is SGHDT and CDR2 YYEEEE. The CDR3 coding sequence is TGTGCCAGCAGCCCGACAGGGGCCCACGAGCAGTACTTC. As protein: CASSPTGAHEQYF.

This chain connects TRBV3-1 (or the pseudogene TRBV3-2) to TRBJ2-2, with a possible D match to TRBD1 (6 bases). Trimming shortened V by 4 bases and J by 8 bases, and 8 bases separated the two germline ends. The CDR3 length is 12 residues. Germline V gene sequence: CDR1 LGHDT, CDR2 YNNKEL (reference sequence). The CDR3 DNA is TGTGCCAGCAGCCGGGGGCGTGGGGAGCTGTTTTTT. It encodes CASSRGRGELFF.

This clone was seen just once. The chain has TRBV3-1 (or the pseudogene TRBV3-2) and TRBJ1-2, with TRBD1 identical over 7 bases. Germline CDR1 is LGHDT and CDR2 is YNNKEL (reference sequence). J gave up 4 bases and V 1 base, and 0 bases lay outside the gene matches. This CDR3 comprises 13 residues. The CDR3 reads CASSQGTGYGYTF. In nucleotides, the CDR3 is TGTGCCAGCAGCCAAGGGACAGGCTATGGCTACACCTTC.

The V gene is TRBV3-1 (or the pseudogene TRBV3-2), the J gene TRBJ2-1; the match to TRBD2 covers 13 bases. J was trimmed by 9 bases and V by 4 bases; bases with no gene match: 6. Germline assignment: CDR1 LGHDT and CDR2 YNNKEL (reference sequence). The CDR3 consists of 15 residues. CDR3 bases: TGTGCCAGCAGCCTTGGGACTAGCGGGGTCAGTGAGCAGTTCTTC. This codes for CASSLGTSGVSEQFF.

The genes are TRBV11-3 and TRBJ2-7; 9 bases are shared with TRBD1. The V gene's germline CDR1 is SGHNT and CDR2 YENEEA. This CDR3 contains 16 residues. With V trimmed by 5 bases and J by 5 bases, 13 bases remained unmatched. The CDR3 sequence: CASSTNRDRARHEQYF. CDR3 coding DNA: TGTGCCAGCAGCACGAACCGGGACAGGGCTCGCCACGAGCAGTACTTC.

This clone has only one observation. The rearrangement uses TRBV19 and TRBJ2-2, with TRBD1 as a possible D gene (6 bases). The V end was cut by 6 bases, the J end by 5 bases, with 13 bases between. The CDR3 runs to 14 residues. Germline CDR1 LNHDA, CDR2 SQIVND (reference sequence). CDR3 in DNA: TGTGCCAGTAGAAAAACAGGGAGTACCGGGGAGCTGTTTTTT. Translation gives CASRKTGSTGELFF.